Listed below are T cell receptor beta chains from one sample, sequenced in a study of cytomegalovirus exposure and HLA in healthy donors. The protocol was immunoSEQ multiplex PCR, while the TCRdb copy is restricted to in-frame clones and leaves out a portion. Of about 160,000 clones detected, under 85% appear once; the ten largest clones hold 1.3% to 1.5%. Sequencing was performed on PBMCs. All receptors come from a woman aged 30 to 39 in good health and CMV-seronegative. The CDR3 runs from the conserved cysteine through the conserved F or W. D genes are given only for firm matches. Clone size appears in some rows only: once, few, many, or a class for an expanded clone.

size,J,D,V,CDR3,DNA
-,TRBJ2-7,TRBD1,TRBV6-5,CASSSLGTGDYEQYF,TGTGCCAGCAGTTCTTTAGGGACAGGGGATTACGAGCAGTACTTC
-,TRBJ2-7,-,TRBV7-8,CASSLGGETYEQYF,TGTGCCAGCAGCTTAGGCGGGGAGACCTACGAGCAGTACTTC
few,TRBJ1-4,TRBD1,TRBV5-4,CASSVRGDSEKLFF,TGTGCCAGCAGCGTCCGAGGGGACAGTGAAAAACTGTTTTTT
-,TRBJ2-7,-,TRBV4-1,CASSQDRASAYEQYF,TGCGCCAGCAGCCAAGATAGGGCTAGCGCCTACGAGCAGTACTTC
-,TRBJ1-3,-,TRBV28,CATHDPWGRTIYF,TGTGCCACCCATGACCCTTGGGGGCGCACCATATATTTT
few,TRBJ2-7,-,TRBV5-4,CASSLYQYEQYF,TGTGCCAGCAGCTTGTATCAGTACGAGCAGTACTTC
-,TRBJ1-2,TRBD1,TRBV18,CASEGLGQGYGYTF,TGTGCCAGCGAAGGGCTGGGACAGGGGTATGGCTACACCTTC
-,TRBJ2-7,-,TRBV9,CASSVGGYAYEQYF,TGTGCCAGCAGCGTAGGAGGATACGCCTACGAGCAGTACTTC
-,TRBJ1-1,TRBD1,TRBV9,CASSRGGQGGTEAFF,TGTGCCAGCAGCCGCGGGGGACAGGGTGGGACTGAAGCTTTCTTT
-,TRBJ2-3,TRBD2,TRBV6-6,CASRTTSGGPTDTQYF,TGTGCCAGCAGAACCACTAGCGGGGGGCCGACAGATACGCAGTATTTT
-,TRBJ2-1,-,TRBV7-2,CASSSGGGQSSYNEQFF,TGTGCCAGCAGCTCCGGGGGGGGACAGTCGTCCTACAATGAGCAGTTCTTC
-,TRBJ1-3,-,TRBV28,CASRAGVDTIYF,TGTGCCAGCAGGGCAGGGGTGGACACCATATATTTT
-,TRBJ2-1,-,TRBV25-1,CASSEMGRLDNEQFF,TGTGCCAGCAGTGAGATGGGGAGATTGGACAATGAGCAGTTCTTC
-,TRBJ1-2,TRBD1,TRBV29-1,CSVGPGQATYGYTF,TGCAGCGTTGGTCCGGGACAGGCGACCTATGGCTACACCTTC
-,TRBJ1-6,-,TRBV2,CASSVRGAGDSPLHF,TGTGCCAGCAGTGTTCGGGGGGCCGGGGATTCACCCCTCCACTTT
-,TRBJ1-5,-,TRBV2,CASGNRDSNQPQHF,TGTGCCAGCGGAAACAGAGATAGCAATCAGCCCCAGCATTTT
-,TRBJ2-7,-,TRBV21-1,CASSPTLGLANYEQYF,TGTGCCAGCAGCCCCACTCTGGGACTAGCGAACTACGAGCAGTACTTC
-,TRBJ2-7,-,TRBV10-3,CAISESIGRGGYYEQYF,TGTGCCATCAGTGAGTCAATAGGTAGGGGGGGCTACTACGAGCAGTACTTC
few,TRBJ1-3,TRBD1,TRBV5-4,CASSFDRGRSGNTIYF,TGTGCCAGCAGCTTCGACAGGGGAAGGAGCGGAAACACCATATATTTT
-,TRBJ1-6,-,TRBV7-2,CASSLAAQRYPVSDSPLHF,TGTGCCAGCAGCTTAGCAGCCCAAAGGTACCCGGTGAGCGATTCACCCCTCCACTTT
-,TRBJ2-7,-,TRBV2,CASSVVLVYEQYF,TGTGCCAGCAGTGTAGTTCTGGTCTACGAGCAGTACTTC
-,TRBJ2-2,-,TRBV7-8,CASSLEAAGELFF,TGTGCCAGCAGCTTAGAAGCTGCCGGGGAGCTGTTTTTT
once,TRBJ1-5,TRBD1,TRBV19,CASRGITGGGYNQPQHF,TGTGCCAGTAGGGGAATTACAGGGGGAGGCTACAATCAGCCCCAGCATTTT
-,TRBJ1-2,-,TRBV30,CAWSVSGIRPGYTF,TGTGCCTGGAGTGTATCTGGCATCCGCCCAGGCTACACCTTC
few,TRBJ1-2,TRBD1,TRBV4-2,CASSQRDRGDLNYGYTF,TGTGCCAGCAGCCAGCGGGACAGGGGCGATCTTAACTATGGCTACACCTTC
-,TRBJ2-1,-,TRBV30,CAWRRGSSYNEQFF,TGTGCCTGGAGGCGGGGCAGCTCCTACAATGAGCAGTTCTTC
-,TRBJ2-7,-,TRBV4-1,CASSQGGRYEQYF,TGCGCCAGCAGCCAAGGGGGCCGCTACGAGCAGTACTTC
-,TRBJ2-5,-,TRBV6-4,CASSGGAQETQYF,TGTGCCAGCAGTGGTGGGGCCCAAGAGACCCAGTACTTC
-,TRBJ2-7,TRBD1,TRBV29-1,CSVRDREELGGYEQYF,TGCAGCGTCAGGGACAGGGAGGAATTGGGTGGCTACGAGCAGTACTTC
-,TRBJ1-6,-,TRBV19,CASSIRGSYNSPLHF,TGTGCCAGTAGTATACGGGGCTCCTATAATTCACCCCTCCACTTT
-,TRBJ2-2,TRBD2,TRBV6-6,CASSSGLAGVSGELFF,TGTGCCAGCAGTTCCGGACTAGCGGGTGTCTCCGGGGAGCTGTTTTTT
-,TRBJ2-2,TRBD1,TRBV5-1,CASSPTGGRELFF,TGCGCCAGCAGCCCCACAGGGGGCCGGGAGCTGTTTTTT
once,TRBJ1-2,-,TRBV18,CASSPDGGGYTF,TGTGCCAGCTCACCGGACGGGGGGGGCTACACCTTC
-,TRBJ2-2,-,TRBV29-1,CSVVPQTTGELFF,TGCAGCGTTGTTCCACAGACAACCGGGGAGCTGTTTTTT
-,TRBJ2-7,-,TRBV7-9,CASSSPGVSSYEQYF,TGTGCCAGCAGCTCCCCAGGTGTAAGCTCCTACGAGCAGTACTTC
-,TRBJ2-5,TRBD2,TRBV10-3,CAISEPSGGSQETQYF,TGTGCCATCAGTGAACCCAGCGGGGGGTCCCAAGAGACCCAGTACTTC
-,TRBJ2-2,-,TRBV28,CASFPGGTNTGELFF,TGTGCCAGCTTCCCCGGGGGTACGAACACCGGGGAGCTGTTTTTT
few,TRBJ2-7,TRBD2,TRBV27,CASSPQRGGLYEQYF,TGTGCCAGCAGTCCTCAGCGGGGGGGCCTATACGAGCAGTACTTC
-,TRBJ1-1,-,TRBV7-7,CASSLDTGTEAFF,TGTGCTAGCAGCTTAGACACAGGGACTGAAGCTTTCTTT
-,TRBJ1-2,-,TRBV6-6,CASSAREADYGYTF,TGTGCCAGCAGCGCTCGGGAGGCGGACTATGGCTACACCTTC
-,TRBJ2-5,TRBD2,TRBV5-4,CASTHDDGGETQYF,TGTGCCAGCACCCACGACGACGGGGGGGAGACCCAGTACTTC
-,TRBJ2-3,-,TRBV18,CASSLSNTDTQYF,TGTGCCAGCTCTCTATCTAACACAGATACGCAGTATTTT
-,TRBJ1-3,-,TRBV4-1,CASSQTEGNTIYF,TGCGCCAGCAGCCAAACTGAAGGAAACACCATATATTTT
-,TRBJ2-5,-,TRBV30,CASYGETQYF,TGTGCCTCATACGGAGAGACCCAGTACTTC
once,TRBJ2-1,-,TRBV6-6,CASSRPGTSYNEQFF,TGTGCCAGCAGCCGACCGGGAACATCCTACAATGAGCAGTTCTTC
-,TRBJ1-2,-,TRBV2,CASSEEDGGYTF,TGTGCCAGCAGTGAGGAGGACGGCGGCTACACCTTC
-,TRBJ2-7,-,TRBV6-6,CASSYEVTYEQYF,TGTGCCAGCAGTTACGAGGTAACCTACGAGCAGTACTTC
-,TRBJ2-7,-,TRBV19,CASSIVGGEQYF,TGTGCCAGTAGTATTGTAGGGGGTGAGCAGTACTTC
-,TRBJ1-1,-,TRBV7-8,CASSWTLRDTEAFF,TGTGCCAGCAGCTGGACCCTGAGGGACACTGAAGCTTTCTTT
-,TRBJ1-3,-,TRBV6-1,CASSEVGLSSGNTIYF,TGTGCCAGCAGTGAGGTCGGACTGAGCTCTGGAAACACCATATATTTT
-,TRBJ1-5,-,TRBV10-1,CASRDTHVLPRPQHF,TGCGCCAGCAGAGACACCCACGTCCTCCCCCGGCCCCAGCATTTT
-,TRBJ1-5,-,TRBV7-9,CASSLATGSNQPQHF,TGTGCCAGCAGCTTAGCTACGGGAAGCAATCAGCCCCAGCATTTT
-,TRBJ2-3,TRBD2,TRBV11-2,CASSLSPAGVPDTQYF,TGTGCCAGCAGCTTATCCCCAGCGGGGGTACCAGATACGCAGTATTTT